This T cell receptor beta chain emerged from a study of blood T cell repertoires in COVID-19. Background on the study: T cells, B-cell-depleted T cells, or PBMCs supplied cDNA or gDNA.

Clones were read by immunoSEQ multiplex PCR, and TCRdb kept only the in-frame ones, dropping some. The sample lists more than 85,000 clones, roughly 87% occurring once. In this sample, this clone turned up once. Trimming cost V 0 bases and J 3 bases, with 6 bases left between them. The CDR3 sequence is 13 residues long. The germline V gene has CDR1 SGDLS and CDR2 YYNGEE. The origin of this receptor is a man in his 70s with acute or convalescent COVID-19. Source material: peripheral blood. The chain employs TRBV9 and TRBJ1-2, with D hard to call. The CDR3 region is CASSVGRDYGYTF. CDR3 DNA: TGTGCCAGCAGCGTAGGCCGGGACTATGGCTACACCTTC. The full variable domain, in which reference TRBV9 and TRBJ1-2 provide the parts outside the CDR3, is DSGVTQTPKHLITATGQRVTLRCSPRSGDLSVYWYQQSLDQGLQFLIQYYNGEERAKGNILERFSAQQFPDLHSELNLSSLELGDSALYFCASSVGRDYGYTFGSGTRLTVV.